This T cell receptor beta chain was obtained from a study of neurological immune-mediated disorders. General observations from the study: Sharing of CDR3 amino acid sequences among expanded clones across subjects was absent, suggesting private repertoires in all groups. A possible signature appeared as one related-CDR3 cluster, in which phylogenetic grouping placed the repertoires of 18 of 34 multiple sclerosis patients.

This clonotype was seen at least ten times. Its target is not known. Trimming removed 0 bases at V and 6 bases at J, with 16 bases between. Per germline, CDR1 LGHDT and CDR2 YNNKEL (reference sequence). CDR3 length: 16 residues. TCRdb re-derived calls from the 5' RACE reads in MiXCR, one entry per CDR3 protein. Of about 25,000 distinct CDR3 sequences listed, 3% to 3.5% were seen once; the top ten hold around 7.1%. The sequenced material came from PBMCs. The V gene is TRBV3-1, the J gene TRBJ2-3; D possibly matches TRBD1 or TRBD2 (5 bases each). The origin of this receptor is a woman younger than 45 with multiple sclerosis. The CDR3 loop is CASSQDGTATEDTQYF. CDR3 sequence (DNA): TGTGCCAGCAGCCAAGATGGGACGGCCACGGAGGATACGCAGTATTTT.